Below are 3 T cell receptor beta chains sequenced from a single sample in a study of a mutant IDH1 vaccine in newly diagnosed glioma. The repertoire was sequenced with immunoSEQ multiplex PCR; TCRdb's copy has only in-frame clones and lacks some. The sample contains tens of thousands of clones, around 85% of which appear only once. The time point: week 5, during vaccination. The vaccine gave 300 ug of a 20-mer mutant IDH1 peptide subcutaneously per dose. These receptors have no known antigen. This specimen consisted of PBMCs, obtained from a glioma patient whose treatment included an IDH1 peptide vaccine. The receptors originated from a man in his forties with glioma. Some clones in this sample may be carry-over from other donors' samples.

The chain carries TRBV19 and TRBJ1-5; D ambiguous. The CDR3 spans 14 residues. Germline V gene lookup returns CDR1 LNHDA and CDR2 SQIVND (reference sequence). Trimming took 3 bases from V and 8 from J, leaving 14 bases between them. The DNA for the CDR3 is TGTGCCAGTAGTATTTCTCGTCGGGAGGAGCCCCAGCATTTT. Protein sequence: CASSISRREEPQHF.

This chain connects TRBV9 to TRBJ2-7, with 7 bases lining up with TRBD2. Per germline, CDR1 SGDLS and CDR2 YYNGEE. V gave up 3 bases and J gave up 6 bases; unmatched junction bases: 12. The CDR3 runs to 15 residues. CDR3: CASSAPGRESIEQYF. The CDR3 DNA follows: TGTGCCAGCAGCGCCCCGGGGCGGGAGAGTATCGAGCAGTACTTC.

The V and J genes are TRBV27 and TRBJ2-5; D not resolved. The CDR3 is made up of 14 amino acids. With 6 bases removed from V and 5 bases from J, the gap between germline ends came to 16 bases. Looked up from germline, CDR1 is MNHEY and CDR2 is SMNVEV (reference sequence). CDR3 in amino acids: CASSPGTSGETQYF. The CDR3 DNA follows: TGTGCCAGCAGCCCCGGTACCTCCGGCGAGACCCAGTACTTC.